This T cell receptor beta chain was sequenced during a study of blood T cells in healthy people across ages. General study results and limits: CMV status of donors was not determined, possibly confounding expanded clonotype changes. Long-lived donors had more naive CD4+ cells and higher diversity than aged donors. From one million sequenced T cells, diversity estimates were lower bounds.

Note on this clonotype: The antigen remains undetermined.

Sample-barcoded 5' priming and a J-beta primer mix drove a second PCR of roughly 7 to 11 cycles. TCRdb ran MiXCR on the 5' RACE reads and lists one entry per CDR3 protein. Of some 1.4 million distinct CDR3 sequences detected, 40% to 50% appear once; the ten largest clones hold roughly 8.2%. The study recruited healthy Caucasian donors from Russia who were aged about 6 to 100. After removal of 1 base from V and 9 bases from J, the junction contained 10 bases not matched to a gene. Germline values: CDR1 MNHNS, CDR2 SASEGT. The length of the CDR3 is 16 residues. What was sequenced was blood. This TCR was recovered from a woman aged 18-30 years in good health. The J gene is TRBJ2-1, the V gene TRBV6-1, with 9 bases matching TRBD2. CDR3 loop: CASSEVRGGRASEQFF. The CDR3 bases are TGTGCCAGCAGTGAAGTCCGCGGCGGGAGGGCCTCTGAGCAGTTCTTC.